Below are 20 T cell receptor beta chains sequenced from a single sample in a study of OX40 agonist ivuxolimab in advanced cancers. Libraries came from the immunoSEQ multiplex PCR assay. TCRdb limited this immuneACCESS table to in-frame rearrangements with V and J called. A share of clones is missing; checked studies link under half to unresolved V genes, and the rest is unexplained. The sample profile shows some 62,000 clones; approximately 86% of them were found once. The ten largest clones represent 3.5% to 4% of the sample. Material: CD4+ or CD8+ T cells sorted from blood, obtained in a trial of the OX40 agonist ivuxolimab. The receptors derive from an adult with an advanced solid tumor such as melanoma, head and neck, liver or kidney cancer.

J is TRBJ2-5 and V is TRBV4-1; 9 bases match TRBD1. The CDR3 consists of 15 residues. The V gene end was trimmed by 0 bases and the J gene end by 7 bases; junction bases not matched to a gene: 6. The germline V gene encodes CDR1 MGHRA and CDR2 YSYEKL. This CDR3 is CASSQDWGQGLTQYF. DNA of the CDR3: TGCGCCAGCAGCCAAGATTGGGGACAGGGATTGACCCAGTACTTC.

In DNA form, the CDR3 reads TGTGCCAGCAGCCCCTACGGGGGCGAAGTAGATGGCTACACCTTC. Residues: CASSPYGGEVDGYTF. This sequence joins TRBV5-4 and TRBJ1-2, with a weak D call TRBD1 (6 bases). The V gene's germline CDR1 is SGHNT and CDR2 YYREEE (reference sequence). V was pared by 4 bases and J by 6 bases, with 19 bases between. This CDR3 comprises 15 residues.

The CDR3: CASIWRSRRVREQYF. CDR3 DNA: TGCGCCAGCATCTGGCGGAGCAGGAGAGTACGAGAGCAGTACTTC. The V gene is TRBV5-1, the J gene TRBJ2-7; no definite D call. V shed 6 bases and J shed 7 bases, with 23 bases lying between them. The length of the CDR3 is 15 residues. Per germline, CDR1 SGHRS and CDR2 YFSETQ. Supplemented by reference TRBV5-1 and TRBJ2-7, the full variable domain reads KAGVTQTPRYLIKTRGQQVTLSCSPISGHRSVSWYQQTPGQGLQFLFEYFSETQRNKGNFPGRFSGRQFSNSRSEMNVSTLELGDSALYLCASIWRSRRVREQYFGPGTRLTVT.

The chain employs TRBV5-4 and TRBJ1-1; 7 bases are a match to TRBD1. The CDR3 consists of 14 residues. J lost 1 base, V lost 4 bases, and 4 bases had no gene match. From germline, CDR1 is SGHNT and CDR2 YYREEE (reference sequence). The DNA for the CDR3 is TGTGCCAGCAGCCCTTGGGACAGGAACACTGAAGCTTTCTTT. This translates into CASSPWDRNTEAFF.

CDR3 region: CASSLVPSSGDQPQHF. The CDR3 coding sequence is TGCGCCAGCAGCTTGGTTCCATCTTCCGGCGATCAGCCCCAGCATTTT. This chain links TRBV5-1 with TRBJ1-5; D not certain. The V end lost 0 bases, the J end lost 5 bases, and 15 bases lay between the germline ends. The CDR3 covers 16 residues. The germline V gene has CDR1 SGHRS and CDR2 YFSETQ.

This clone appeared a few times. The genes are TRBV28 and TRBJ2-6; D ambiguous. V was trimmed by 5 bases and J by 4 bases, leaving 12 bases between them. This CDR3 is built from 15 residues. Germline CDR1 and CDR2: MDHEN and SYDVKM. The CDR3: CASSPTPLGANVLTF. CDR3 in DNA: TGTGCCAGCAGTCCCACCCCCCTGGGGGCCAACGTCCTGACTTTC.

V gene TRBV7-2 combines with J gene TRBJ1-1; D remains ambiguous. Trimming pared 5 bases from V and 3 bases from J, leaving 13 bases between. This CDR3 region has 14 residues. Germline-derived CDR1 and CDR2 are SGHTA and FQGNSA. CDR3 in amino acids: CASSQQRGDTEAFF. The CDR3 bases are TGTGCCAGCAGCCAACAACGGGGTGACACTGAAGCTTTCTTT.

This sequence joins TRBV27 and TRBJ2-2; possible D gene TRBD2, 6 bases. The CDR3 is 19 residues long. V was clipped by 5 bases and J by 1 base, with 23 bases between them. Germline CDR1 is MNHEY and CDR2 is SMNVEV (reference sequence). The CDR3 DNA reads as TGTGCCAGCAGTCCCGGGTCTAGGTTTCGGAGGGGGAACACCGGGGAGCTGTTTTTT. This translates into CASSPGSRFRRGNTGELFF.

The V gene is TRBV4-1, the J gene TRBJ2-2; 9 bases map to TRBD2. The CDR3 has 16 residues. V was clipped by 0 bases and J by 7 bases; unmatched bases: 6. CDR1 is MGHRA and CDR2 is YSYEKL in the germline V gene. CDR3 nucleotide sequence: TGCGCCAGCAGCCAAGAACTAGCGGGTGGCGGCGGGGAGCTGTTTTTT. It specifies CASSQELAGGGGELFF.

The chain links TRBV30 to TRBJ2-7, with 9 positions matching TRBD2. Trimming at V came to 2 bases and at J to 3 bases, leaving 8 bases not matched to a gene. Germline assignment: CDR1 GTSNPN and CDR2 SVGIG (reference sequence). There are 15 residues in the CDR3. Here the CDR3 DNA reads TGTGCCTGGAGTAGATTAAGACTAGCGGTCTACGAGCAGTACTTC. It is translated as CAWSRLRLAVYEQYF.

The chain links TRBV2 to TRBJ2-1; 13 bases align to TRBD2. The CDR3 totals 15 residues. The ends lost 5 bases at V and 5 bases at J; junction bases unmatched: 3. From germline, CDR1 is SNHLY and CDR2 FYNNEI. CDR3 sequence reads: CASSPGLAGDNEQFF. The CDR3 DNA reads TGTGCCAGCAGTCCTGGACTAGCGGGAGACAATGAGCAGTTCTTC.

This clone was observed once. CDR3 DNA: TGTGCCAGCAATGCTCAGGGGGGCGCCTATGGCTACACCTTC. Translated: CASNAQGGAYGYTF. The rearrangement uses TRBV27 and TRBJ1-2; TRBD1 matches at 7 bases. The length of the CDR3 is 14 residues. Per the germline V gene, CDR1 is MNHEY and CDR2 is SMNVEV (reference sequence). The J segment lost 4 bases and the V segment lost 7 bases, leaving 9 bases of the junction unmatched.

The chain links TRBV19 to TRBJ1-2; D unresolved. CDR3 size: 15 residues. V lost 4 bases, J lost 4 bases, and 16 bases lay in between. The germline V gene has CDR1 LNHDA and CDR2 SQIVND (reference sequence). The CDR3 DNA follows: TGTGCCAGTAGTACCGGGCCGAACCCCGGCTATGGCTACACCTTC. This encodes CASSTGPNPGYGYTF.

This clone was detected only once. The V gene is TRBV6-5, the J gene TRBJ2-5, with D uncertain. The J call may be faulty, since TRBJ2-7 better matches the DNA end. This CDR3 has 15 amino acids. Looked up from germline, CDR1 is MNHEY and CDR2 is SVGAGI. The CDR3 protein is CASSPTSGFAYEQYF. CDR3 bases: TGTGCCAGCAGTCCCACCTCCGGTTTCGCCTACGAGCAGTACTTC.

This rearrangement joins TRBV6-5 to TRBJ2-1, with a weak D call TRBD2 (5 bases). Germline V gene data show CDR1 as MNHEY and CDR2 as SVGAGI. V lost 5 bases, J lost 4 bases, and 12 bases lay in between. This CDR3 is built from 14 residues. The CDR3 region has the DNA TGTGCCAGCAGTCGGGGAGTAGCGTACAATGAGCAGTTCTTC. It is translated as CASSRGVAYNEQFF.

The J gene is TRBJ2-3, the V gene TRBV28; tentatively, D is TRBD1 (5 bases). The germline V gene encodes CDR1 MDHEN and CDR2 SYDVKM. V lost 5 bases and J lost 3, with 12 bases in between. The CDR3 contains 14 residues. CDR3 protein: CASSPQAGTDTQYF. CDR3 bases: TGTGCCAGCAGTCCCCAGGCAGGGACAGATACGCAGTATTTT.

The rearrangement joins TRBV11-2 to TRBJ2-6, with 10 bases that match TRBD1. V shed 4 bases, J shed 1 base, and the junction held 10 bases outside the gene matches. The germline V gene encodes CDR1 SGHAT and CDR2 FQNNGV. The CDR3 covers 19 residues. CDR3 protein: CASSSLRTGGRSGANVLTF. In nucleotides, the CDR3 is TGTGCCAGCAGCTCCTTACGGACAGGGGGTAGATCTGGGGCCAACGTCCTGACTTTC.

The V gene is TRBV6-5, the J gene TRBJ2-2; TRBD1 is a possible D gene (5 bases). The V gene lost 0 bases and the J gene lost 4 bases, with 12 bases spanning the gap. The germline V gene encodes CDR1 MNHEY and CDR2 SVGAGI. This CDR3 has 16 amino acids. CDR3 sequence (DNA): TGTGCCAGCAGTTACTCTGGTCCCCAGGGCACCGGGGAGCTGTTTTTT. Its protein is CASSYSGPQGTGELFF.

The chain couples TRBV21-1 to TRBJ2-5; the table names TRBD1, a call not compared with the DNA. TRBV21-1 is annotated as a pseudogene. This CDR3 contains 13 residues. The CDR3 spells CASSRQGGETQYF. CDR3 nucleotide sequence: TGTGCCAGCAGCAGACAGGGGGGGGAGACCCAGTACTTC.

The chain combines TRBV9 with TRBJ2-2, with TRBD2 as a possible D gene (5 bases). This CDR3 spans 15 amino acids. The ends were cut back, 0 bases at V and 5 bases at J, with 11 bases in the middle. Germline loops: CDR1 SGDLS, CDR2 YYNGEE. CDR3 residues: CASSVEQSGTGELFF. CDR3 bases: TGTGCCAGCAGCGTAGAACAGTCGGGGACCGGGGAGCTGTTTTTT.